This entry concerns a single T cell receptor (beta chain). The antigen it binds to is not known. Within one base of it there is no much larger clone, and no base qualities were kept. The sample carries other DNA sequences with the same CDR3. Each collaborating institution followed its own protocols to collect whole blood in K2EDTA tubes. Collaborator samples were shipped for TCRbeta analysis as frozen whole blood, isolated PBMCs, or DNA extracted from either sample type. The sample comes from a study of blood T cell repertoires in COVID-19 (dated by TCRdb to the early 2020s). For the study in its entirety: Collaborator samples came from the United States, Italy and Spain and covered acute and convalescent phases of COVID-19. The material from the prospective study consisted of cDNA or gDNA derived from T cells, B-cell-depleted T cells, or PBMCs. Deeply sampled blood TCRbeta repertoires from subjects exposed to, actively infected with, or recovered from COVID-19 were included in the dataset. A freely available public database, intended as a resource for researchers studying the immune response to SARS-CoV-2, is where the repertoires were released. Samples came from the ongoing ImmuneRACE study (first 160 participants) plus 1,254 subjects from 6 global collaborators. A de-identified subject ID, COVID-19 status, age in years and sex were almost always included in the sample metadata. Where available, HLA class I and class II types were taken from metadata supplied by the sample provider and were not determined by assay-based typing. What the research found in general, with its limitations: Clinical and demographic metadata were provided uncurated, with the amount varying by source and participant.

The CDR3 has 16 amino acids, counting the end cysteine and phenylalanine. CDR3 DNA is the only sequence kept; it has 48 bases, read in frame from the first base. Ends trimmed: V by 3 bases, J by 2 bases; bases unmatched to a gene: 2. Per the germline V gene, KGHSH is the CDR1 and LQKENI is the CDR2. The immunoSEQ Assay, a bias-controlled multiplex PCR, was used to amplify TCRbeta CDR3 regions from genomic DNA. The original pipeline was this. The number of nucleated cells in each sample was estimated from the amplification of reference gene primers within the assay. To quantify the absolute abundance of each unique TCRbeta CDR3 rearrangement, sequence reads were collapsed and filtered. For each sample, productive Simpson clonality was calculated as the square root of Simpson's diversity index across productive rearrangements. Not all clones reach the TCRdb copy of this immuneACCESS table, which keeps in-frame sequences only. Checked studies attribute under half of the gap to unresolved V genes and leave the rest unexplained. That table gives V, J and clone size, and the DNA gave D and trimming. This sample lists about 360,000 clones; over 65% were detected once. About 1% of the sample comes from the top ten.

The chain is assembled from TRBV18 and TRBJ2-2; 11 middle bases align to TRBD1. The sample was peripheral blood. The TCR was taken from a human donor with acute or convalescent COVID-19. The donor label of this sample is uncertain. The CDR3 protein sequence reads: CASSPRTGGNTGELFF. The DNA sequence is TGTGCCAGCTCACCTCGGACAGGGGGCAACACCGGGGAGCTGTTTTTT.